Detailed here is one T cell receptor (beta chain). The entry originates in a study of control samples from healthy donors and cancer patients. Assay used: immunoSEQ multiplex PCR; TCRdb lists only in-frame clones, some missing. The sample has about 82,000 clones, 70% to 90% seen once. The germline CDR1 and CDR2 sequences are ENHRY and SYGVKD. Germline trimming cut 9 bases from V and 2 bases from J; bases unmatched to any gene: 10. The CDR3 extends over 14 amino acids. Sequences were obtained from blood. The chain combines TRBV10-3 with TRBJ2-7; 7 bases are a match to TRBD2. The source of this sequence is a man aged 50 to 60 in good health. CDR3 protein: CAIKSQGGAYEQYF. The CDR3 nucleotides read TGTGCCATAAAAAGCCAGGGAGGGGCCTACGAGCAGTACTTC.